These 3 T cell receptor beta chains share one sample of origin, sequenced in a study of CD8 T cells in Susac syndrome. The authors reverse transcribed about 0.5 to 1 ug RNA with random hexamers. In TCRdb, the immunoSEQ multiplex PCR reads were re-called with MiXCR into one record per CDR3 protein. The sample gives roughly 120,000 distinct CDR3 sequences, around 94% of which show up once; over 0.07% is in the top ten. The specimen sequenced was CD4+ T cells from PBMCs. The receptors come from a human donor in good health.

CDR3 protein: CASSLDPQRYEQYF. The CDR3 DNA is TGTGCCAGCAGCTTAGACCCCCAGAGATACGAGCAGTACTTC. The V gene is TRBV7-2, the J gene TRBJ2-7; D gene ambiguous. The germline V gene has CDR1 SGHTA and CDR2 FQGNSA. The length of the CDR3 is 14 residues. V lost 1 base and J lost 4, with 11 bases in between.

The V and J genes are TRBV5-1 and TRBJ2-3, with unresolved D. Germline CDR1 SGHRS, CDR2 YFSETQ. The CDR3 is 15 residues long. Trimming stripped 5 bases from V and 4 bases from J, with 17 bases between. The CDR3 bases are TGCGCCAGCAGGGCGCTAGAAAGAGGCCCAGATACGCAGTATTTT. Amino acids: CASRALERGPDTQYF.

The J gene is TRBJ2-5, the V gene TRBV29-1; the match to TRBD1 covers 7 bases. The V gene's germline CDR1 is SQVTM and CDR2 ANQGSEA. There are 13 residues in the CDR3. Germline trimming cut 7 bases from V and 5 bases from J; bases unmatched to any gene: 10. The CDR3 protein is CSGYRGLGETQYF. The DNA for the CDR3 is TGCAGCGGTTACAGGGGTCTTGGGGAGACCCAGTACTTC.